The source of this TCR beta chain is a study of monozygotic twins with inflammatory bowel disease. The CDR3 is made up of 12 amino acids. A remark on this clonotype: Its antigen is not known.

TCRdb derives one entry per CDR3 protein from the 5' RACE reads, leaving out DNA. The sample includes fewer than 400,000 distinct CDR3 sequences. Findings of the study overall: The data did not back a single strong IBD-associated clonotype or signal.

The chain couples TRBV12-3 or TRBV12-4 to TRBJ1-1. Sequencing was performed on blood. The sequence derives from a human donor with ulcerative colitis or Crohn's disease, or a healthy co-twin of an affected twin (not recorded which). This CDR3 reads CASSLVAYRAFF.